The T cell receptor (beta chain) described here comes from a study of graft-versus-host responses after intestinal transplantation. The CDR3 spans 13 residues. The germline gives CDR1 SGHNT, CDR2 YYREEE (reference sequence). J gave up 6 bases and V 2 bases, and 3 bases lay outside the gene matches. TCRdb keeps only in-frame clones here, not all; method: immunoSEQ multiplex PCR. The sample includes more than 70,000 clones, around 80% of them seen just once. About this clone: Its antigen is still unknown.

This chain links TRBV5-4 with TRBJ2-7, with 9 bases identical to TRBD2. The sample consisted of unstimulated CD4+ T cells sorted from spleen or lymph node cells, taken before intestinal transplant. The clonotype comes from a human donor who received an intestinal transplant. CDR3 protein: CASSFALAGEQYF. CDR3 DNA sequence: TGTGCCAGCAGCTTCGCACTAGCGGGCGAGCAGTACTTC. The full variable domain, rest sourced from reference TRBV5-4 and TRBJ2-7, is ETGVTQSPTHLIKTRGQQVTLRCSSQSGHNTVSWYQQALGQGPQFIFQYYREEENGRGNFPPRFSGLQFPNYSSELNVNALELDDSALYLCASSFALAGEQYFGPGTRLTVT.